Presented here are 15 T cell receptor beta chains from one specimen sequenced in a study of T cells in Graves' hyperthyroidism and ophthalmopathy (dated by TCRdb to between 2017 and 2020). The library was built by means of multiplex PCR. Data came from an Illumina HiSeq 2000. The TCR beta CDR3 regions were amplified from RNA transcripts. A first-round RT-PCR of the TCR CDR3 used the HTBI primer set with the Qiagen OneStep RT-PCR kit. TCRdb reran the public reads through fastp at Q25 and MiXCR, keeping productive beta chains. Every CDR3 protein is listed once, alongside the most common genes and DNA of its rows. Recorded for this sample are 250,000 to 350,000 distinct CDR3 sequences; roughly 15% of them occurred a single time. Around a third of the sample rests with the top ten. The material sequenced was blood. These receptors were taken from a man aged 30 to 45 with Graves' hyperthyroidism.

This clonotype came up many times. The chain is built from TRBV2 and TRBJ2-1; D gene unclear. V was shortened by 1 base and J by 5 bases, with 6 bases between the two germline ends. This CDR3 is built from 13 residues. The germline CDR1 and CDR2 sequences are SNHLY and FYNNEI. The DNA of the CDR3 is TGTGCCAGCAGTGAAGAGACCCACAATGAGCAGTTCTTC. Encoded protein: CASSEETHNEQFF.

In DNA form, the CDR3 reads TGCGCCAGCAGCCAAGCCTCGGGACAGCGTTCCTGGCCCCAGCATTTT. Translated: CASSQASGQRSWPQHF. This chain connects TRBV4-1 to TRBJ1-5; 7 bases are a match to TRBD1. V lost 1 base, J lost 9 bases, and 12 bases stayed unmatched. This CDR3 is built from 16 residues. Germline CDR1 is MGHRA and CDR2 is YSYEKL.

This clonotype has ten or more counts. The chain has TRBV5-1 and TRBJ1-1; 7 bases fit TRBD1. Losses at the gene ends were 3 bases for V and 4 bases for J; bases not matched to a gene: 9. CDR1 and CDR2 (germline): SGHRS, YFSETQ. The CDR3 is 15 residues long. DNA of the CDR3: TGCGCCAGCAGCTCACAGGGGAAGGTGGGCACTGAAGCTTTCTTT. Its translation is CASSSQGKVGTEAFF.

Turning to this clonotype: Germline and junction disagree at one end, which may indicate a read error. The CDR3: CASSADPNTGELSF. CDR3 bases: TGCGCCAGCAGCGCCGACCCGAACACCGGGGAGCTGTCTTTT. J is TRBJ2-2 and V is TRBV5-1; a weak D match, TRBD2 (5 bases). The CDR3 covers 14 residues. The germline CDR1 and CDR2 sequences are SGHRS and YFSETQ.

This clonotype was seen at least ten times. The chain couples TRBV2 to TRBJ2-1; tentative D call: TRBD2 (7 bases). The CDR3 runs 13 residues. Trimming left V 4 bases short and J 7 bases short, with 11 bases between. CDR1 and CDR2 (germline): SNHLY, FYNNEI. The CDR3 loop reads CASSGEGGNEQFF. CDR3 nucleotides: TGTGCCAGCAGTGGTGAGGGGGGGAATGAGCAGTTCTTC.

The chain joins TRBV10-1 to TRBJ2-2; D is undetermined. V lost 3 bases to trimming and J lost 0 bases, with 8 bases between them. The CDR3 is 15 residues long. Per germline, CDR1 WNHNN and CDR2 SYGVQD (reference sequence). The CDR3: CASSESGANTGELFF. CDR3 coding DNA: TGCGCCAGCAGTGAATCTGGGGCGAACACCGGGGAGCTGTTTTTT.

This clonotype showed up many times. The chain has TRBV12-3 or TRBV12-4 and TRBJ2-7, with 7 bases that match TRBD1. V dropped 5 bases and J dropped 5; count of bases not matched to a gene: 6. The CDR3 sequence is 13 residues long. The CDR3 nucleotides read TGTGCCAGCAGTCCCGACAGGGTCGACGAGCAGTACTTC. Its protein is CASSPDRVDEQYF.

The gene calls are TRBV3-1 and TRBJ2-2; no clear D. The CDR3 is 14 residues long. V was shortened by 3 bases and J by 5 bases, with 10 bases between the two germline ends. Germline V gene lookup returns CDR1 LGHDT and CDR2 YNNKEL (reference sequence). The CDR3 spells CASSHYRETGELFF. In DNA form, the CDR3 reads TGTGCCAGCAGCCACTATAGGGAAACCGGGGAGCTGTTTTTT.

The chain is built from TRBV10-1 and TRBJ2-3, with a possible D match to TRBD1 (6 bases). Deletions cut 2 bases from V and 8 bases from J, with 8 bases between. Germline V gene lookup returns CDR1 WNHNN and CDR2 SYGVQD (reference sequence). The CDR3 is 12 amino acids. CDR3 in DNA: TGCGCCAGCAGTGAGCAGGGGACTACGCAGTATTTT. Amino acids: CASSEQGTTQYF.

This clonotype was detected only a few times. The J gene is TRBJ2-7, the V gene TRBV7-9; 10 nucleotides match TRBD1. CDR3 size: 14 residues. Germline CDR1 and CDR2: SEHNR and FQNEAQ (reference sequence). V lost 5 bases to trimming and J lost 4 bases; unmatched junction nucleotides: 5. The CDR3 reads CASSTRTGGYEQYF. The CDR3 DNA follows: TGTGCCAGCAGCACCAGGACAGGGGGGTACGAGCAGTACTTC.

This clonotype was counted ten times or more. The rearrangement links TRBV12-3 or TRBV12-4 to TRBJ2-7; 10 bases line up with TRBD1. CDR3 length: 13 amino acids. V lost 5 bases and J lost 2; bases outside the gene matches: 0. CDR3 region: CASSGTGAYEQYF. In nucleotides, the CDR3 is TGTGCCAGCAGTGGGACAGGGGCCTACGAGCAGTACTTC.

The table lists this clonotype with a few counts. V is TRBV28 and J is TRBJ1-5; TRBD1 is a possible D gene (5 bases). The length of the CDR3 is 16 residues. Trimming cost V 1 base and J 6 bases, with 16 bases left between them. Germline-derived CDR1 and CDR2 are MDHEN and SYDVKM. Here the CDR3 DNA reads TGTGCCAGCAGTTTATCGGGCAGGGAGAGGGGTCAGCCCCAGCATTTT. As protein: CASSLSGRERGQPQHF.

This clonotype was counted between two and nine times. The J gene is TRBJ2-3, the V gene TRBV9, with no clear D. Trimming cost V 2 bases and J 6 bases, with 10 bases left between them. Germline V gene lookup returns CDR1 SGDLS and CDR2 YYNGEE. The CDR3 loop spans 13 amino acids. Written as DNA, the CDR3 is TGTGCCAGCAGCGTCGACCTAACGGATACGCAGTATTTT. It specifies CASSVDLTDTQYF.

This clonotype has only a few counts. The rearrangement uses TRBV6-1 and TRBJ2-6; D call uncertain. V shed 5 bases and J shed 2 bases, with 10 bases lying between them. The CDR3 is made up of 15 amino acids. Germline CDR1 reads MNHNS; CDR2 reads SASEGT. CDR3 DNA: TGTGCCAGCAGTTCTTTCCGGGCTGGGGCCAACGTCCTGACTTTC. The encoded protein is CASSSFRAGANVLTF.

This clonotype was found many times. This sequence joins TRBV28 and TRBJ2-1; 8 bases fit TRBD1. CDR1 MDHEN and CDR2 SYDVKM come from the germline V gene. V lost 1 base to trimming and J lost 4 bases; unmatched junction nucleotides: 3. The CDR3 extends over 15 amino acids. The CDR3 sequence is CASSLLDRDYNEQFF. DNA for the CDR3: TGTGCCAGCAGTTTATTGGACAGGGATTACAATGAGCAGTTCTTC.